The sequence of this T cell receptor (beta chain) was determined in a study of CD8 T cells in ankylosing spondylitis (dated by TCRdb to the late 2010s). General notes on the study: The study profiled T cell receptor beta repertoires in healthy donors and ankylosing spondylitis patients to find disease-linked TCR variants. The whole study cohort included about a hundred healthy donors and around 25 ankylosing spondylitis patients. Peripheral blood samples were taken, and synovial fluid was additionally collected from ankylosing spondylitis patients. Study-level results and caveats: Blood from ankylosing spondylitis patients appeared to be characterized by a TCR beta motif made up of several highly homologous amino acid variants. The disease-linked clones showed a CD8+ phenotype and occurred at relatively low frequencies in peripheral blood. The disease-linked clones were reported to be significantly enriched in matched synovial fluid samples from ankylosing spondylitis patients. Some of the motif variants had been reported before in the synovial fluid and blood of reactive arthritis patients, a finding that suggests common disease-initiation mechanisms.

With regard to this clonotype: There is no known antigen for this receptor. No base quality values were provided; no much bigger clone lies one nucleotide off.

The sample was run on an Illumina HiSeq 2500. Quantitative 5'-RACE with molecular barcodes was the method used to prepare the TCR beta libraries. The authors' analysis ran thus. A new computational method based on a probabilistic model of VDJ rearrangement was used to identify disease-linked TCR variants. TCRdb applied fastp at Q25 and MiXCR to the public reads, then kept only in-frame beta chains. One record per CDR3 amino acid sequence lists the most common genes and DNA. The V and J calls, along with clone size, are taken from TCRdb and not from the paper's own processing. A total of about 440,000 distinct CDR3 sequences appear in this sample, under 20% of them only once. Of the sample, approximately 1% falls within the top ten clones. What was sequenced was blood, either unsorted or a sorted T cell fraction (not recorded which). This clonotype was sampled from a male donor with ankylosing spondylitis.

The CDR3 region reads CASKDRKNTEAFF. In nucleotides, the sequence is TGTGCCAGTAAGGACAGAAAGAACACTGAAGCTTTCTTT. The sequence joins TRBV19 to TRBJ1-1, and TRBD1 may be the D gene, going by 6 matching bases. V is cut by 7 bases and J by 1 base, and the space between the germline ends is 10 bases. Based on the germline V gene (reference sequence), the CDR1 and CDR2 sequences are LNHDA and SQIVND. Including the terminal cysteine and phenylalanine, the CDR3 comprises 13 residues. The only DNA kept is the CDR3, 39 bases in frame from the first base.